Given below is one T cell receptor (beta chain) in context. Recruitment covered about two dozen US areas and drew participants whose ages spanned about 18 to 90 years. This CDR3 is built from 14 residues. After removal of 0 bases from V and 5 bases from J, the junction contained 0 bases not matched to a gene. The germline V gene has CDR1 SGHRS and CDR2 YFSETQ. The entry originates in a study of blood T cell repertoires in COVID-19. Sequencing used immunoSEQ multiplex PCR; TCRdb keeps in-frame clones, though not all of them. Among 200,000 to 250,000 clones, approximately 87% were seen once, and the ten largest hold over 3%.

The sequenced sample consisted of PBMCs or T cells enriched from blood (not recorded which). This TCR was recovered from a woman between 45 and 65 years old in a cohort exposed to, infected with or recovered from COVID-19 (not recorded which). The chain has TRBV5-1 and TRBJ2-1, with 9 bases identical to TRBD1. CDR3 sequence reads: CASSLGQGDNEQFF. The CDR3 nucleotides are TGCGCCAGCAGCTTGGGACAGGGGGACAATGAGCAGTTCTTC.